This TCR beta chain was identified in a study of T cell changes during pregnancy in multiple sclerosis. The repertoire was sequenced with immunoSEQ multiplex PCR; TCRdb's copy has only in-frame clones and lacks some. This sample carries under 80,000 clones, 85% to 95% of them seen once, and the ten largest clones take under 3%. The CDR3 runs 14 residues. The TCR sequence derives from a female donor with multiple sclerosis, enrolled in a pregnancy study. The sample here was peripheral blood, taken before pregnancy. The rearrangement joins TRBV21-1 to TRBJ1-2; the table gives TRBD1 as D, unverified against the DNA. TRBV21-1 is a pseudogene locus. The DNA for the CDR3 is TGTGCCAGCATATCGACAGGGGGTACCACACCCTACACCTTC. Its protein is CASISTGGTTPYTF.